Reported below is one T cell receptor (beta chain). Antigen specificity is unknown. This sample was taken from a study of T cells in localized non-small cell lung cancer. Study-level findings and limits: Those with higher blood T cell density had longer overall survival. The study found T cell clonality highest in uninvolved adjacent lung, above tumor.

Per the germline V gene, CDR1 is SGHTA and CDR2 is FQGNSA. The CDR3 is made up of 14 amino acids. Between the trimmed V and J ends, which lost 3 bases and 1 base, there was a span of 9 bases. Profiled with immunoSEQ multiplex PCR; TCRdb holds only in-frame clones, not every one. Of around 33,000 clones listed, 87% were seen once; the top ten hold about 7%. The specimen was peripheral blood, collected before any cancer treatment. The clonotype was recovered from a woman aged 35-75 years with stage I lung adenocarcinoma. This sequence joins TRBV7-2 and TRBJ2-5; D might be TRBD2 (5 bases). In DNA form, the CDR3 reads TGTGCCAGCAGCTTTTACCGGGGCCAAGAGACCCAGTACTTC. As protein: CASSFYRGQETQYF.